This is a list of T cell receptor beta chains from one sample in a study of cytomegalovirus exposure and HLA in healthy donors. The protocol was immunoSEQ multiplex PCR, while the TCRdb copy is restricted to in-frame clones and leaves out a portion. This table holds some 76,000 clones, roughly 70% found once. The sequenced sample consisted of PBMCs. Receptors were obtained from a man aged 60 to 75 in good health and CMV-seropositive. The conserved cysteine and the conserved F or W are not part of the CDR3 here.

j_call v_call cdr3_aa
TRBJ1-5 TRBV16 ASKGGPNNQPQH
TRBJ2-7 TRBV27 ASSPIGTAPGYEQY
TRBJ1-5 TRBV30 AWGPSRFSDQPQH
TRBJ2-1 TRBV14 ASSTEIRLPSYNEQF
TRBJ2-7 TRBV7-9 SSSFGGGPVEQY
TRBJ1-2 TRBV18 ASSPAISGQGRSEPGMGYT
TRBJ2-7 TRBV7-9 ASSLVSYEQY
TRBJ1-2 TRBV5-1 ASSLVPGTDYGYT
TRBJ2-3 TRBV10-3 AISDREDTQY
TRBJ1-5 TRBV27 ASSSPGTGNQPQH
TRBJ1-2 TRBV27 ASSRLTGFYGYT
TRBJ1-1 TRBV6-1 ASSPRGARTEAF
TRBJ1-3 TRBV19 ASSIGSGGTAGNTIY
TRBJ2-7 TRBV10-3 AISEGQGLTYEQY
TRBJ2-7 TRBV6-1 ASSEVDSSSYEQY
TRBJ2-2 TRBV5-4 ASSLGGANTGELF
TRBJ2-7 TRBV6-1 ASSEETVITYEQY